The T cell receptor beta chain under discussion was sequenced for a study of CD8 T cells in ankylosing spondylitis. Trimming pared 7 bases from V and 0 bases from J, leaving 13 bases between. Looked up from germline, CDR1 is MDHEN and CDR2 is SYDVKM. CDR3 length: 15 amino acids. Libraries for TCR beta were made by quantitative 5'-RACE with molecular barcodes. One entry per CDR3 protein results from TCRdb running MiXCR on the 5' RACE reads. The repertoire holds almost 400,000 distinct CDR3 sequences, with under 25% as singletons. To note about this clonotype: Its specificity is unknown.

Study results and caveats: In ankylosing spondylitis patients, matched synovial fluid reportedly showed significant enrichment of disease-linked clones. A motif of roughly 8 highly homologous TCR beta variants was seen as apparently characteristic of ankylosing spondylitis blood. Disease-linked clones were CD8+ and relatively rare in peripheral blood.

The chain couples TRBV28 to TRBJ1-3; D gene uncertain. Sequencing used blood, either unsorted or a sorted T cell fraction (not recorded which). The receptor was derived from a male donor with ankylosing spondylitis. CDR3 nucleotide sequence: TGTGCCAGCACCTCCTACGGGATCTCTGGAAACACCATATATTTT. It yields the protein CASTSYGISGNTIYF.